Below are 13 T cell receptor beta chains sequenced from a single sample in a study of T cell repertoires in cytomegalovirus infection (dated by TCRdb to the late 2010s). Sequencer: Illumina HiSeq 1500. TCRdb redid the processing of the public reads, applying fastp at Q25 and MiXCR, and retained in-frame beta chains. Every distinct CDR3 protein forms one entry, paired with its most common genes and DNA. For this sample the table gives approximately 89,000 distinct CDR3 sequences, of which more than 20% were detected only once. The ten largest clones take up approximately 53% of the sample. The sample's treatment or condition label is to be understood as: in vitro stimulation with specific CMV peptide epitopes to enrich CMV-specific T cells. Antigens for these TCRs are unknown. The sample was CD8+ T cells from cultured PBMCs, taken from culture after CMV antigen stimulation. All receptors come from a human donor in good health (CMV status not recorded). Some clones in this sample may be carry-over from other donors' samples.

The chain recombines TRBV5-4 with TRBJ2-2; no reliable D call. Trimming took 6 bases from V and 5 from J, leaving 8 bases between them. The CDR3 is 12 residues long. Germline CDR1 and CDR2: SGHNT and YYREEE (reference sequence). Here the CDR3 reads CASTEKTGELFF. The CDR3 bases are TGTGCCAGCACCGAAAAGACCGGGGAGCTGTTTTTT.

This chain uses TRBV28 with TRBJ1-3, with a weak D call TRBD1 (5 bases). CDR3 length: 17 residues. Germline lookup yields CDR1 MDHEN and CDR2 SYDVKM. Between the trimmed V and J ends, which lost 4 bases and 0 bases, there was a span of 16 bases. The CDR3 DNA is TGTGCCAGCAGTTCCAGACCGGGACGATCCTCTGGAAACACCATATATTTT. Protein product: CASSSRPGRSSGNTIYF.

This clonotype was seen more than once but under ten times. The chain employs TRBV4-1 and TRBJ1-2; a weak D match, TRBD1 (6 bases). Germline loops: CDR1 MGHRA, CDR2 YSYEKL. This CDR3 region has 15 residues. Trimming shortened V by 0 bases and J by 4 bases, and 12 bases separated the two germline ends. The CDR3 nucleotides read TGCGCCAGCAGCCAAGATAGGGGGGAGGGCTATGGCTACACCTTC. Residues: CASSQDRGEGYGYTF.

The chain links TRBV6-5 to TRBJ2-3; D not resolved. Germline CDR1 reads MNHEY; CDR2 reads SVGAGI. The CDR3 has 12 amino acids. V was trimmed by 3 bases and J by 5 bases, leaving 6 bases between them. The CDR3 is CASSYKGDTQYF. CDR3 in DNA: TGTGCCAGCAGTTATAAGGGAGATACGCAGTATTTT.

The CDR3 loop reads CASSPTRDRGLRVGNQPQHF. The CDR3 DNA reads as TGTGCCAGCAGCCCAACCCGGGACAGGGGGCTAAGGGTCGGCAATCAGCCCCAGCATTTT. The chain joins TRBV9 to TRBJ1-5; 12 nucleotides agree with TRBD1. The V segment lost 4 bases and the J segment 2 bases; nucleotides outside the gene matches: 16. Germline V lookup: CDR1 SGDLS, CDR2 YYNGEE. This CDR3 has 20 residues. Full variable domain (remainder filled in from reference TRBV9 and TRBJ1-5): DSGVTQTPKHLITATGQRVTLRCSPRSGDLSVYWYQQSLDQGLQFLIQYYNGEERAKGNILERFSAQQFPDLHSELNLSSLELGDSALYFCASSPTRDRGLRVGNQPQHFGDGTRLSIL.

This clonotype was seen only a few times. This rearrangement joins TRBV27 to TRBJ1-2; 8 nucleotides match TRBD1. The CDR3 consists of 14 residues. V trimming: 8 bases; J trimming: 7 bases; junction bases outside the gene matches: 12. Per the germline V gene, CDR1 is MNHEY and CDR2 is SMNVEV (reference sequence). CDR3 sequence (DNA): TGTGCCAGCGCTACCTTCGAGGGGACAGGTGGCTACACCTTC. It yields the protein CASATFEGTGGYTF.

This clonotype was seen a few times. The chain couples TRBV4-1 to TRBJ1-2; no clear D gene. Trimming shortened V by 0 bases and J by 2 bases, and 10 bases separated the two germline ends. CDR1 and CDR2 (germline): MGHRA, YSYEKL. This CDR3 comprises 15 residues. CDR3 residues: CASSQELGTNYGYTF. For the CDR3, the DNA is TGCGCCAGCAGCCAAGAACTTGGTACAAACTATGGCTACACCTTC.

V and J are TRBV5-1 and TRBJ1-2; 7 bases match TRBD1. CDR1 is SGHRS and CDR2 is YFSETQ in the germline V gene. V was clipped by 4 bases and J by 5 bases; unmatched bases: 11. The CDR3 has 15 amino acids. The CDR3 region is CASSLGQERLYGYTF. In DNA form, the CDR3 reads TGCGCCAGCAGCCTTGGACAGGAGAGACTATATGGCTACACCTTC.

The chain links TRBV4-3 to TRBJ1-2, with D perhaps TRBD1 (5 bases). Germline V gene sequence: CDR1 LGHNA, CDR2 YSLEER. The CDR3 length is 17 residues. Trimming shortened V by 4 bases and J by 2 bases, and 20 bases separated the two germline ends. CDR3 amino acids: CASSPARDIGVNYGYTF. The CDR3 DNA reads TGCGCCAGCAGCCCAGCTAGGGATATAGGGGTCAACTATGGCTACACCTTC.

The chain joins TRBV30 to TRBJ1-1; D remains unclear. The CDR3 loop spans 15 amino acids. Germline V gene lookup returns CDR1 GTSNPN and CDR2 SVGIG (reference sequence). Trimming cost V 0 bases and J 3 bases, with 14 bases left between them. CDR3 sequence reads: CAWSVAAFGYTEAFF. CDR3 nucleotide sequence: TGTGCCTGGAGTGTAGCGGCCTTCGGGTACACTGAAGCTTTCTTT.

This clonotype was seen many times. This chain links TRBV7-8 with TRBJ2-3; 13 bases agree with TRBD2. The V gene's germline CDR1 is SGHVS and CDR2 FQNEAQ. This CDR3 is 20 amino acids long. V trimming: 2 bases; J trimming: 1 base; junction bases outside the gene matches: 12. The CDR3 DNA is TGTGCCAGCAGCTTACCGACTAGCGGGAGGCTGGCTGCCCGCACAGATACGCAGTATTTT. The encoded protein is CASSLPTSGRLAARTDTQYF. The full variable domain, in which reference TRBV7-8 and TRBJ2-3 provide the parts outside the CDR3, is GAGVSQSPRYKVAKRGQDVALRCDPISGHVSLFWYQQALGQGPEFLTYFQNEAQLDKSGLPSDRFFAERPEGSVSTLKIQRTQQEDSAVYLCASSLPTSGRLAARTDTQYFGPGTRLTVL.

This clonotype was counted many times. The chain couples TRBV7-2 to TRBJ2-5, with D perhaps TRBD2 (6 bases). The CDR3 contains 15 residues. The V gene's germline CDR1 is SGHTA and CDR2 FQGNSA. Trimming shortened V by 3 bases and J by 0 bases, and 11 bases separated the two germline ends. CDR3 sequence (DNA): TGTGCCAGCAGCTTCCCGGGAGTTTACCAAGAGACCCAGTACTTC. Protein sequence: CASSFPGVYQETQYF.

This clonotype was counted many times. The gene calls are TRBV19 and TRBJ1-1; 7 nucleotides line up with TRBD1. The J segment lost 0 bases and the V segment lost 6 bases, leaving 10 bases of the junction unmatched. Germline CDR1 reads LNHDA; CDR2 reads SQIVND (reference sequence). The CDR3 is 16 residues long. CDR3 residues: CASRTQGSGMNTEAFF. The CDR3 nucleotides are TGTGCCAGTAGAACACAGGGGAGCGGAATGAACACTGAAGCTTTCTTT. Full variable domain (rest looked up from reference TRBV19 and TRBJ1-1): DGGITQSPKYLFRKEGQNVTLSCEQNLNHDAMYWYRQDPGQGLRLIYYSQIVNDFQKGDIAEGYSVSREKKESFPLTVTSAQKNPTAFYLCASRTQGSGMNTEAFFGQGTRLTVV.